This T cell receptor beta chain was found in a study of a mutant IDH1 vaccine in newly diagnosed glioma. Study summary: Patients under treatment included about 60% males and around 38% females and had a mean age of approximately 43 years.

This CDR3 has 17 residues. Trimming stripped 5 bases from V and 2 bases from J, with 21 bases between. Germline V gives CDR1 MNHEY, CDR2 SMNVEV (reference sequence). Some clones are missing from TCRdb's copy, which holds only in-frame ones; the method was immunoSEQ multiplex PCR. The sample shows 25,000 to 35,000 clones, roughly 90% of them seen only once. Findings and caveats of the study: There were vaccine-induced immune responses in roughly 95% of the patients.

As to time point: week 23, last vaccination. Every single dose of the vaccine, 300 ug of mutant IDH1 20-mer peptide, came with topical imiquimod. This clone is a singleton in its sample. Its antigen remains unknown. The chain is built from TRBV27 and TRBJ1-2, with no clear D. The starting material was PBMCs, obtained from a glioma patient whose treatment included an IDH1 peptide vaccine. The origin of this receptor is a man aged 35-49 years with glioma. In nucleotides, the CDR3 is TGTGCCAGCAGTCTATGGACGGAGCCTCCTACGAACTATGGCTACACCTTC. Translation gives CASSLWTEPPTNYGYTF.